The next 21 T cell receptor beta chains were all read from a single sample in a study of blood T cell repertoires in COVID-19. Sequenced by immunoSEQ multiplex PCR; TCRdb stores in-frame clones only, minus some. In the table there are hundreds of thousands of clones, around 85% of which are singletons. Sequenced input: PBMCs or T cells enriched from blood (not recorded which). Every receptor here comes from a middle-aged woman with acute COVID-19.

This clone was seen only once. The chain couples TRBV27 to TRBJ2-3, with D unclear. The germline CDR1 and CDR2 sequences are MNHEY and SMNVEV (reference sequence). V lost 3 bases and J lost 5, with 9 bases in between. The CDR3 extends over 13 amino acids. The CDR3 protein is CASSFTWRDTQYF. The CDR3 DNA follows: TGTGCCAGCAGTTTTACGTGGAGAGATACGCAGTATTTT.

J is TRBJ2-6 and V is TRBV5-1; D gene unclear. The CDR3 contains 18 residues. Per the germline V gene, CDR1 is SGHRS and CDR2 is YFSETQ. V shed 6 bases and J shed 0 bases, with 19 bases lying between them. The chain's CDR3 is CASTLGRRLDSGANVLTF. In nucleotides, the CDR3 is TGCGCCAGCACCCTTGGTAGGAGACTCGACTCTGGGGCCAACGTCCTGACTTTC. Full variable domain (rest looked up from reference TRBV5-1 and TRBJ2-6): KAGVTQTPRYLIKTRGQQVTLSCSPISGHRSVSWYQQTPGQGLQFLFEYFSETQRNKGNFPGRFSGRQFSNSRSEMNVSTLELGDSALYLCASTLGRRLDSGANVLTFGAGSRLTVL.

This chain uses TRBV18 with TRBJ2-1; 10 nucleotides line up with TRBD1. From germline, CDR1 is KGHSH and CDR2 LQKENI. The CDR3 is made up of 14 amino acids. After removal of 3 bases from V and 7 bases from J, the junction contained 3 bases not matched to a gene. CDR3 sequence (DNA): TGTGCCAGCTCACCCCCGGGACAGGGGAATGAGCAGTTCTTC. It encodes CASSPPGQGNEQFF.

V and J are TRBV7-9 and TRBJ1-6; no firm D call. The CDR3 consists of 15 residues. The germline V and J ends were trimmed by 5 bases and 9 bases, with 17 bases remaining between them. The germline CDR1 and CDR2 sequences are SEHNR and FQNEAQ (reference sequence). This CDR3 reads CASSLTDGGVSPLHF. CDR3 DNA: TGTGCCAGCAGCCTCACCGACGGCGGTGTTTCACCCCTCCACTTT.

This clone was counted once. The V and J genes are TRBV5-1 and TRBJ1-2, with D perhaps TRBD1 (6 bases). In germline, CDR1 is SGHRS, CDR2 YFSETQ. The V end lost 2 bases, the J end lost 0 bases, and 17 bases lay between the germline ends. The CDR3 spans 17 residues. CDR3: CASSFDGGASPNYGYTF. In nucleotides, the CDR3 is TGCGCCAGCAGCTTCGACGGGGGGGCCTCCCCTAACTATGGCTACACCTTC.

This clone has a handful of counts. J is TRBJ2-7 and V is TRBV27; 14 bases are shared with TRBD2. The CDR3 covers 15 residues. J lost 3 bases, V lost 6 bases, and 4 bases had no gene match. Germline values: CDR1 MNHEY, CDR2 SMNVEV (reference sequence). The CDR3 sequence is CASRYGTSGSYEQYF. DNA for the CDR3: TGTGCCAGCAGGTATGGGACTAGCGGGAGCTACGAGCAGTACTTC.

CDR3 sequence: CASLALRAGGLEKLFF. The CDR3 DNA reads as TGTGCCAGCCTGGCTTTGAGGGCAGGGGGCTTAGAAAAACTGTTTTTT. The V call is TRBV28, the J call TRBJ1-4; 8 nucleotides match TRBD1. The length of the CDR3 is 16 residues. Germline V gene sequence: CDR1 MDHEN, CDR2 SYDVKM. After removal of 8 bases from V and 8 bases from J, the junction contained 16 bases not matched to a gene.

This clone was found a few times. CDR3 DNA: TGTGCCTGGAGTTCCAGGGCTGAAGCTTTCTTT. Residues: CAWSSRAEAFF. V gene TRBV30 combines with J gene TRBJ1-1; D may be TRBD1 (5 bases). From germline, CDR1 is GTSNPN and CDR2 SVGIG (reference sequence). CDR3 size: 11 residues. The V gene lost 2 bases and the J gene lost 6 bases, with 7 bases spanning the gap.

This clone has only one observation. This rearrangement joins TRBV3-1 (or the pseudogene TRBV3-2) to TRBJ2-1, with TRBD2 matching over 9 bases. The CDR3 is 13 amino acids. V dropped 0 bases and J dropped 16; count of bases not matched to a gene: 7. Germline CDR1 LGHDT, CDR2 YNNKEL (reference sequence). This CDR3 reads CASSQDGGRAQFF. CDR3 bases: TGTGCCAGCAGCCAAGACGGCGGGAGGGCTCAATTCTTC.

This rearrangement joins TRBV15 to TRBJ2-5; TRBD1 aligns across 7 bases. From germline, CDR1 is LNHNV and CDR2 YYDKDF (reference sequence). There are 18 residues in the CDR3. V shed 0 bases and J 3 bases; nucleotides not matched to a gene: 13. The CDR3, as DNA: TGTGCCACCAGCAGAGATGGGGGACAGTTTAAGAGGAAAGAGACCCAGTACTTC. Translated: CATSRDGGQFKRKETQYF.

This chain links TRBV18 with TRBJ2-7; 8 positions agree with TRBD1. The CDR3 contains 18 residues. The V gene end was trimmed by 5 bases and the J gene end by 0 bases; junction bases not matched to a gene: 15. In germline, CDR1 is KGHSH, CDR2 LQKENI. CDR3 DNA sequence: TGTGCCAGCTCAATCTCTCCTATACGACAGGGGATCTCCTACGAGCAGTACTTC. Translation gives CASSISPIRQGISYEQYF.

The chain joins TRBV6-5 to TRBJ2-2, with D possibly TRBD2 on 5 matching bases. The CDR3 runs 15 residues. V was shortened by 2 bases and J by 11 bases, with 18 bases between the two germline ends. CDR1 is MNHEY and CDR2 is SVGAGI in the germline V gene. The CDR3 coding sequence is TGTGCCAGCAGTTACGCCAGGACCCCCCCGGGAGAGCTGTTTTTT. It codes for CASSYARTPPGELFF.

This sequence joins TRBV14 and TRBJ2-2; TRBD1 aligns across 7 bases. Germline V gives CDR1 SGHDN, CDR2 FVKESK. V was clipped by 2 bases and J by 6 bases; unmatched bases: 12. This CDR3 contains 17 residues. This CDR3 reads CASSQPRQGALAGELFF. CDR3 bases: TGTGCCAGCAGCCAACCACGACAGGGCGCGCTTGCCGGGGAGCTGTTTTTT.

The rearrangement joins TRBV14 to TRBJ2-5; the D gene is possibly TRBD1 (7 bases). Germline CDR1 reads SGHDN; CDR2 reads FVKESK. V was shortened by 4 bases and J by 4 bases, with 13 bases between the two germline ends. The CDR3 extends over 14 amino acids. CDR3 sequence reads: CASSRQEGAETQYF. DNA of the CDR3: TGTGCCAGCAGCCGCCAGGAGGGGGCAGAGACCCAGTACTTC.

In its sample, this clone was seen a few times. V and J are TRBV7-2 and TRBJ2-7; TRBD2 agrees at 8 bases. The germline V gene has CDR1 SGHTA and CDR2 FQGNSA. Losses at the gene ends were 2 bases for V and 6 bases for J; bases not matched to a gene: 9. The CDR3 contains 15 residues. This chain's CDR3 is CASSLRSGGPGEQYF. CDR3 coding DNA: TGTGCCAGCAGCTTAAGGTCGGGAGGGCCGGGCGAGCAGTACTTC.

J is TRBJ1-6 and V is TRBV24-1; TRBD1 agrees at 7 bases. With 9 bases clipped from V and 9 bases from J, the junction kept 7 bases outside the gene matches. CDR1 KGHDR and CDR2 SFDVKD come from the germline V gene. The CDR3 length is 13 residues. CDR3 sequence: CATQGGGRSPLHF. The DNA of the CDR3 is TGTGCCACCCAGGGGGGCGGACGTTCACCCCTCCACTTT.

The genes are TRBV28 and TRBJ2-7; D not resolved. The CDR3 has 13 residues. The V gene lost 7 bases and the J gene lost 3 bases, with 13 bases spanning the gap. Per the germline V gene, CDR1 is MDHEN and CDR2 is SYDVKM. The CDR3 DNA reads TGTGCCAGCACCCCCGGCGGATACTACGAGCAGTACTTC. As protein: CASTPGGYYEQYF.

The chain combines TRBV2 with TRBJ2-2, with D possibly being TRBD1 (6 bases). CDR3 length: 13 amino acids. CDR1 and CDR2 from the germline V gene are SNHLY and FYNNEI. V dropped 8 bases and J dropped 1 base, with 8 bases sitting between them. CDR3 in DNA: TGTGCCAGCTTGGACAGGAACACCGGGGAGCTGTTTTTT. Its translation is CASLDRNTGELFF.

V usage is TRBV19 and J usage is TRBJ2-2, with 7 nucleotides matching TRBD1. With V trimmed by 7 bases and J by 2 bases, 7 bases remained unmatched. The CDR3 runs to 15 residues. Germline CDR1 and CDR2: LNHDA and SQIVND (reference sequence). CDR3 sequence reads: CASKGTALNTGELFF. The CDR3 coding sequence is TGTGCCAGTAAGGGGACAGCGCTCAACACCGGGGAGCTGTTTTTT. Full variable domain (rest looked up from reference TRBV19 and TRBJ2-2): DGGITQSPKYLFRKEGQNVTLSCEQNLNHDAMYWYRQDPGQGLRLIYYSQIVNDFQKGDIAEGYSVSREKKESFPLTVTSAQKNPTAFYLCASKGTALNTGELFFGEGSRLTVL.

J is TRBJ1-3 and V is TRBV12-5, with a possible D match to TRBD1 (6 bases). Germline CDR1 LGHNT, CDR2 FRNRAP. The CDR3 sequence is 14 residues long. V was shortened by 6 bases and J by 4 bases, with 13 bases between the two germline ends. CDR3 sequence reads: CASGAGQPGNTIYF. CDR3 DNA sequence: TGTGCTAGTGGCGCCGGACAGCCGGGAAACACCATATATTTT.

J is TRBJ2-7 and V is TRBV24-1; 8 nucleotides line up with TRBD1. V was pared by 6 bases and J by 4 bases, with 13 bases of the junction left unmatched. There are 16 residues in the CDR3. The germline gives CDR1 KGHDR, CDR2 SFDVKD. The CDR3 here is CATSSGTGGGPYEQYF. The CDR3 region has the DNA TGTGCCACCAGTTCCGGGACAGGAGGGGGCCCGTACGAGCAGTACTTC.